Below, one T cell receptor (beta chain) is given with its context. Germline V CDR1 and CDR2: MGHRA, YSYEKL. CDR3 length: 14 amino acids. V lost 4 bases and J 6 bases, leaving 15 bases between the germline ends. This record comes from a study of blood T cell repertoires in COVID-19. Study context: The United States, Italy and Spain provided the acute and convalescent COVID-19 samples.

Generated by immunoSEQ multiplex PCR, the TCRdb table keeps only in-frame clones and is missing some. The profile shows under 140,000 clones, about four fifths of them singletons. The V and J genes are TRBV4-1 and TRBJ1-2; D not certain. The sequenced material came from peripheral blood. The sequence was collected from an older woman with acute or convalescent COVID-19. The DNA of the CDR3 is TGCGCCAGCAGCCCAACGGAGTTTCGTCATGGCTACACCTTC. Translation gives CASSPTEFRHGYTF.